These 19 T cell receptor beta chains share one sample of origin, sequenced in a study of T cells in Graves' hyperthyroidism and ophthalmopathy. Authors of the study amplified TCR beta CDR3 regions from RNA transcripts. First-round RT-PCR of the TCR CDR3 relied on the HTBI primer set. From the multiplex PCR reads, TCRdb called clonotypes with MiXCR, one entry per CDR3 protein. The sample carries roughly 740,000 distinct CDR3 sequences, roughly 15% recorded once. Sequencing was done on a sample of blood. The source of these receptors is a man in his late teens or twenties with Graves' hyperthyroidism.

This clonotype was found many times. The rearrangement links TRBV27 to TRBJ2-5, with 11 positions matching TRBD1. CDR1 and CDR2 from the germline V gene are MNHEY and SMNVEV (reference sequence). CDR3 length equals 14 residues. V gave up 5 bases and J gave up 5 bases; unmatched junction bases: 4. CDR3 coding DNA: TGTGCCAGCAGTCGGGACAGGGGGGACGAGACCCAGTACTTC. Its translation: CASSRDRGDETQYF.

This clonotype was counted at least ten times. This chain links TRBV7-9 with TRBJ2-1, with 7 bases fitting TRBD1. CDR3 length: 16 residues. Germline CDR1 is SEHNR and CDR2 is FQNEAQ (reference sequence). V was pared by 4 bases and J by 1 base, with 7 bases of the junction left unmatched. CDR3 coding DNA: TGTGCCAGCAGCTCAATTAAGGGACAGTCCTACAATGAGCAGTTCTTC. This sequence encodes CASSSIKGQSYNEQFF.

This clonotype showed up many times. The chain couples TRBV12-3 or TRBV12-4 to TRBJ1-1; D unresolved. Trimming stripped 5 bases from V and 1 base from J, with 11 bases between. The CDR3 covers 14 residues. CDR3 in DNA: TGTGCCAGCAGTCCCCTACAGCGGAACACTGAAGCTTTCTTT. This translates into CASSPLQRNTEAFF.

This clonotype appeared many times. This sequence joins TRBV2 and TRBJ1-1; the D is unclear. The germline CDR1 and CDR2 sequences are SNHLY and FYNNEI. The CDR3 contains 15 residues. Trimming removed 1 base at V and 1 base at J, with 10 bases between. The DNA for the CDR3 is TGTGCCAGCAGTGAAGATATAGCCTCGAACACTGAAGCTTTCTTT. Its protein product is CASSEDIASNTEAFF. Full variable domain (outside the CDR3, taken from reference TRBV2 and TRBJ1-1): EPEVTQTPSHQVTQMGQEVILRCVPISNHLYFYWYRQILGQKVEFLVSFYNNEISEKSEIFDDQFSVERPDGSNFTLKIRSTKLEDSAMYFCASSEDIASNTEAFFGQGTRLTVV.

This clonotype was seen ten or more times. The rearrangement uses TRBV12-3 or TRBV12-4 and TRBJ2-3, with D perhaps matching TRBD1 (6 bases). Between the trimmed V and J ends, which lost 5 bases and 6 bases, there was a span of 9 bases. The CDR3 has 12 residues. CDR3 in amino acids: CASSVDRDTQYF. CDR3 in DNA: TGTGCCAGCAGTGTCGACAGGGATACGCAGTATTTT.

This clonotype was observed a handful of times. The gene calls are TRBV24-1 and TRBJ2-7; possible D gene TRBD2, 6 bases. The V end was cut by 2 bases, the J end by 0 bases, with 13 bases between. Germline assignment: CDR1 KGHDR and CDR2 SFDVKD. This CDR3 has 16 amino acids. The CDR3 loop is CATSDSGGVSSYEQYF. The CDR3 DNA follows: TGTGCCACCAGTGATTCCGGCGGGGTGAGCTCCTACGAGCAGTACTTC.

This clonotype showed up just a few times. V is TRBV7-9 and J is TRBJ1-5; possibly TRBD1 for D (5 bases). Trimming stripped 6 bases from V and 5 bases from J, with 14 bases between. The CDR3 runs 14 residues. Per the germline V gene, CDR1 is SEHNR and CDR2 is FQNEAQ (reference sequence). The CDR3 reads CASSSGTMDQPQHF. The CDR3 DNA follows: TGTGCCAGCAGTTCCGGGACTATGGATCAGCCCCAGCATTTT.

This clonotype came up a few times. V usage is TRBV29-1 and J usage is TRBJ1-2, with 9 bases identical to TRBD1. Trimming at V came to 5 bases and at J to 5 bases, leaving 6 bases not matched to a gene. The CDR3 runs 13 residues. Germline V gene lookup returns CDR1 SQVTM and CDR2 ANQGSEA. The CDR3, as DNA: TGCAGCGTTAAGGGACAGGGCAATTATGGCTACACCTTC. It encodes CSVKGQGNYGYTF.

The chain combines TRBV5-6 with TRBJ2-7, with D unclear. Germline V gene lookup returns CDR1 SGHDT and CDR2 YYEEEE. The CDR3 is 15 amino acids. Trimming took 1 base from V and 7 from J, leaving 18 bases between them. CDR3 nucleotide sequence: TGTGCCAGCAGCTTGTCTGAGGAAGTTCTGGGGGAGCAGTACTTC. Protein product: CASSLSEEVLGEQYF.

In this sample, this clonotype turned up many times. CDR3 nucleotide sequence: TGTGCCTGGATCCGGAGCTCCTACGAGCAGTACTTC. It codes for CAWIRSSYEQYF. The chain employs TRBV30 and TRBJ2-7; D gene uncertain. Germline assignment: CDR1 GTSNPN and CDR2 SVGIG (reference sequence). Trimming removed 4 bases at V and 0 bases at J, with 7 bases between. CDR3 length equals 12 residues. The whole variable domain, filled in from reference TRBV30 and TRBJ2-7, reads SQTIHQWPATLVQPVGSPLSLECTVEGTSNPNLYWYRQAAGRGLQLLFYSVGIGQISSEVPQNLSASRPQDRQFILSSKKLLLSDSGFYLCAWIRSSYEQYFGPGTRLTVT.

This clonotype was counted at least ten times. The chain is built from TRBV6-5 and TRBJ2-7, with TRBD2 as a possible D gene (5 bases). From germline, CDR1 is MNHEY and CDR2 SVGAGI. V lost 2 bases, J lost 5 bases, and 10 bases lay in between. This CDR3 has 13 residues. CDR3 DNA sequence: TGTGCCAGCAGTTACCGTAAGGGAGACGAGCAGTACTTC. Encoded protein: CASSYRKGDEQYF.

Many counts were recorded for this clonotype. J is TRBJ1-1 and V is TRBV30; the match to TRBD1 covers 8 bases. After removal of 3 bases from V and 5 bases from J, the junction contained 5 bases not matched to a gene. The CDR3 spans 13 residues. Germline V gene lookup returns CDR1 GTSNPN and CDR2 SVGIG (reference sequence). This chain's CDR3 is CAWRGTGRTEAFF. The CDR3 coding sequence is TGTGCCTGGAGGGGGACAGGACGGACTGAAGCTTTCTTT.

This clonotype appeared a few times. V gene TRBV5-1 combines with J gene TRBJ2-2; D not resolved. The CDR3 consists of 15 residues. V lost 0 bases and J 6 bases, leaving 12 bases between the germline ends. Germline CDR1 reads SGHRS; CDR2 reads YFSETQ. DNA of the CDR3: TGCGCCAGCAGCTTGGGCCAAACCCCCCCCGGGGAGCTGTTTTTT. As protein: CASSLGQTPPGELFF.

This clonotype showed up many times. The chain couples TRBV19 to TRBJ1-5; maybe TRBD1 (5 bases). Per the germline V gene, CDR1 is LNHDA and CDR2 is SQIVND (reference sequence). The CDR3 runs 14 residues. The V end was cut by 3 bases, the J end by 5 bases, with 11 bases between. DNA for the CDR3: TGTGCCAGTAGTATCGGGACGAGCCATCAGCCCCAGCATTTT. Its translation is CASSIGTSHQPQHF.

V and J are TRBV19 and TRBJ2-3; possibly TRBD2 for D (8 bases). CDR1 is LNHDA and CDR2 is SQIVND in the germline V gene (reference sequence). The CDR3 covers 15 residues. Trimming took off 1 base at V and 4 bases at J, with 12 bases between the two ends. This chain's CDR3 is CASSIAGGGADTQYF. The CDR3 DNA is TGTGCCAGTAGTATAGCGGGAGGGGGCGCAGATACGCAGTATTTT.

This chain joins TRBV20-1 and TRBJ1-4, with D perhaps matching TRBD1 (5 bases). V was trimmed by 2 bases and J by 8 bases, leaving 15 bases between them. Germline V gene data show CDR1 as DFQATT and CDR2 as SNEGSKA (reference sequence). The CDR3 sequence is 14 residues long. The CDR3 DNA is TGCAGTGCTAGAAGCGGACAACTCGGCGAAAAACTGTTTTTT. Residues: CSARSGQLGEKLFF.

This clonotype showed up just a few times. This rearrangement joins TRBV7-9 to TRBJ2-1, with 9 bases that match TRBD2. The CDR3 runs 15 residues. Per germline, CDR1 SEHNR and CDR2 FQNEAQ (reference sequence). The trim removed 5 bases at V and 5 bases at J, leaving 7 bases unmatched. The CDR3 DNA sequence: TGTGCCAGCAGCCTGAAGGCGGGAGGGAACAATGAGCAGTTCTTC. It is translated as CASSLKAGGNNEQFF. Full variable domain (rest looked up from reference TRBV7-9 and TRBJ2-1): DTGVSQNPRHKITKRGQNVTFRCDPISEHNRLYWYRQTLGQGPEFLTYFQNEAQLEKSRLLSDRFSAERPKGSFSTLEIQRTEQGDSAMYLCASSLKAGGNNEQFFGPGTRLTVL.

This clonotype appeared many times. The chain joins TRBV20-1 to TRBJ1-4, with D hard to call. The CDR3 consists of 16 residues. The V gene lost 0 bases and the J gene lost 3 bases, with 14 bases spanning the gap. The V gene's germline CDR1 is DFQATT and CDR2 SNEGSKA (reference sequence). The CDR3 DNA reads TGCAGTGCTAGAGACCTATCTGGGATGGCTAATGAAAAACTGTTTTTT. It yields the protein CSARDLSGMANEKLFF.

The chain carries TRBV7-2 and TRBJ2-7; D possibly corresponds to TRBD2 (5 bases). Germline V gene lookup returns CDR1 SGHTA and CDR2 FQGNSA. The CDR3 has 13 residues. The germline V and J ends were trimmed by 3 bases and 4 bases, with 10 bases remaining between them. The CDR3, as DNA: TGTGCCAGCAGCTTGCTAGCTCGGTACGAGCAGTACTTC. The encoded protein is CASSLLARYEQYF.